These 3 T cell receptor beta chains were sequenced from one sample in a study of T cells in Graves' hyperthyroidism and ophthalmopathy. Amplification targeted TCR beta CDR3 regions from RNA transcripts. When the TCR CDR3 underwent first-round RT-PCR, the HTBI primer set was used. From the multiplex PCR reads, TCRdb called clonotypes with MiXCR, one entry per CDR3 protein. The profile covers about 500,000 distinct CDR3 sequences, with 15% to 20% appearing a single time and approximately 30% taken by the ten largest. The material sequenced was blood. Receptors originate from a woman under 40 with Graves' ophthalmopathy.

Many counts were recorded for this clonotype. J is TRBJ2-3 and V is TRBV24-1; D gene uncertain. The CDR3 has 11 residues. V dropped 9 bases and J dropped 10 bases, with 13 bases sitting between them. CDR1 and CDR2 (germline): KGHDR, SFDVKD. CDR3 sequence (DNA): TGTGCCACCCGGGCTGGAGCTGCGCAGTATTTT. Amino acids: CATRAGAAQYF.

The chain employs TRBV4-3 and TRBJ2-7; D gene unclear. V was trimmed by 0 bases and J by 1 base, leaving 10 bases between them. Germline lookup yields CDR1 LGHNA and CDR2 YSLEER. There are 15 residues in the CDR3. CDR3 protein: CASSQEGSDSYEQYF. The CDR3 region has the DNA TGCGCCAGCAGCCAAGAGGGGTCGGATTCCTACGAGCAGTACTTC.

This clonotype has just a few counts. The V and J genes are TRBV4-1 and TRBJ2-6, with TRBD2 matching 13 bases. With 4 bases clipped from V and 2 bases from J, the junction kept 8 bases outside the gene matches. The CDR3 runs 19 residues. CDR1 and CDR2 from the germline V gene are MGHRA and YSYEKL. The CDR3 nucleotides are TGCGCCAGCAGCCGTGGGACTAGCGGGAAAGGTACTGGGGCCAACGTCCTGACTTTC. Protein sequence: CASSRGTSGKGTGANVLTF.